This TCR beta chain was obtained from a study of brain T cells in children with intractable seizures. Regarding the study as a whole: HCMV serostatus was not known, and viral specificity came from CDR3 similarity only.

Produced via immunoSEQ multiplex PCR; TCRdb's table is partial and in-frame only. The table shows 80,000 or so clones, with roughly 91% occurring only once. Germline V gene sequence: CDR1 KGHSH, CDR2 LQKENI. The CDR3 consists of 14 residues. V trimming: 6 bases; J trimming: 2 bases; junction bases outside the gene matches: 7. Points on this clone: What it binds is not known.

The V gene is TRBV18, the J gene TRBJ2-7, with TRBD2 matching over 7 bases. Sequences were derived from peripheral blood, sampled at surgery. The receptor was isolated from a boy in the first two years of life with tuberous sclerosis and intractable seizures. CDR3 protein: CASSTGTTTYEQYF. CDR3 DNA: TGTGCCAGCTCGACCGGGACTACCACCTACGAGCAGTACTTC.